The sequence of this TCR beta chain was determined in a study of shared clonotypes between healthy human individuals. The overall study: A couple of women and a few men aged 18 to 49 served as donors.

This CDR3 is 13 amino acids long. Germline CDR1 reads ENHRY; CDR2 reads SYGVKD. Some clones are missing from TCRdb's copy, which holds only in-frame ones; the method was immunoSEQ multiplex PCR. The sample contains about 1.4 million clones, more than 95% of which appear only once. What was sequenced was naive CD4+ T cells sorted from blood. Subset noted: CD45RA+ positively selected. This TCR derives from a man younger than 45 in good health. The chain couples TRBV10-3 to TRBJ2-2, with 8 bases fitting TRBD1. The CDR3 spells CPRGQGAGGELFF. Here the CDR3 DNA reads TGTCCGCGGGGCCAGGGGGCTGGCGGGGAGCTGTTTTTT.